This T cell receptor (beta chain) was identified in a study of T cell repertoires in cytomegalovirus infection (dated by TCRdb to the late 2010s). Regarding the research as a whole: The peptide stimulations were aimed at well-studied HLA-B-restricted epitopes as well as recently identified HLA-C-restricted CMV epitopes, whose presentation resists viral immunomodulation. The HLA type of each donor mattered for the analysis, because public TCR beta signatures pointed to carriage of CMV infection along with the matching HLA type.

Sample treatment or condition, as interpreted from the label and publication: in vitro stimulation with specific CMV peptide epitopes to enrich CMV-specific T cells. Instrument on record: Illumina HiSeq 1500. In-frame beta chains were kept once TCRdb had trimmed the public reads at Q25 with fastp and called clones with MiXCR. Each CDR3 protein appears once, grouped with its most common genes and DNA. The sample includes about 100,000 distinct CDR3 sequences, with about 29% observed a single time. More than 70% of the sample goes to the ten largest clones. Broad study findings and their caveats: Cumulative frequency of public TCR beta family members discriminated carriers of CMV infection plus the relevant HLA type in this cohort and an independent roughly 330-donor cohort. The ex vivo response was dominated by HLA-C-restricted CMV-specific TCR beta clonotypes, which also provided the single most frequent clonotype in two of eight donors.

This clonotype was detected ten times or more. The antigen it recognizes is unknown. No per-base quality is available; no much larger clone lies one base away. The material sequenced was CD8+ T cells from cultured PBMCs, taken from culture after CMV antigen stimulation. The origin of this receptor is a human donor in good health (CMV status not recorded). Some clones in this sample may be carry-over from other donors' samples.

The nucleotides are TGTGCCAGCAGCCTCCAGGGGGCGGAAGAAAAACTGTTTTTT. Translated, it reads CASSLQGAEEKLFF. The receptor chain draws on TRBV27 and TRBJ1-4; the central 8 bases match TRBD1. For CDR1 and CDR2, the germline V gene (reference sequence) lists MNHEY and SMNVEV. The CDR3 measures 14 amino acids from cysteine to phenylalanine. Just the 42-base CDR3 DNA is kept, in frame starting at base 1. V is trimmed back by 6 bases and J by 8 bases, and the junction contains 8 bases that no gene match accounts for.